This TCR beta chain derives from a study of patients and donors after allogeneic stem cell transplantation (dated by TCRdb to 2018 to 2020). Library prep was done by RT-PCR. Instrument on record: NextSeq 550. TCRdb trimmed the raw reads at Q25, called clones with MiXCR and kept productive beta chains. When rows share a CDR3 protein, they turn into one entry using the most common DNA and genes. The sample has approximately 410,000 distinct CDR3 sequences on record, 16% of them singletons. The top ten constitute around 6.8% of the sample. The table lists this clonotype with a few counts. This receptor's antigen is unknown. No base quality values were provided; no much bigger clone lies one nucleotide off. V lost 4 bases and J lost 5 bases; the stretch between them is 12 bases long. The CDR3 runs 13 amino acids, cysteine and phenylalanine included. Solely the CDR3 DNA is kept, with 39 bases framed from the first base.

This sequence was found in a human donor who was either an allogeneic HSCT recipient or a stem cell or donor lymphocyte infusion donor (not recorded which). It is not recorded whose cells these are; they may come from a transplant donor. The specimen was blood, either unsorted or a sorted T cell fraction (not recorded which). The chain is encoded by TRBV12-3 or TRBV12-4 joined to TRBJ2-7, and TRBD2 may be the D gene, going by 6 matching bases. The DNA is as follows: TGTGCCAGCAGTTGGCGGGGTTCGAACGAGCAGTACTTC. Its translation reads: CASSWRGSNEQYF.